The 4 T cell receptor beta chains reported below all come from one sample, sequenced in a study of control samples from healthy donors and cancer patients. The table came from immunoSEQ multiplex PCR; TCRdb's copy has only in-frame clones and leaves some out. Here the sample spans 65,000 to 95,000 clones, about 89% being singletons. Sample: blood. These receptors were taken from a middle-aged man in good health.

The J gene is TRBJ1-3, the V gene TRBV9, with 8 bases identical to TRBD1. In germline, CDR1 is SGDLS, CDR2 YYNGEE. The CDR3 loop spans 14 amino acids. The V and J ends lost 5 bases and 2 bases, in that order; junction bases with no gene match: 3. The chain's CDR3 is CASRPGQAGNTIYF. The DNA for the CDR3 is TGTGCCAGCAGACCGGGACAGGCTGGAAACACCATATATTTT.

V and J are TRBV6-6 and TRBJ1-5, with D tentatively TRBD1 (5 bases). V dropped 8 bases and J dropped 4 bases, with 9 bases sitting between them. Germline CDR1 MNHNY, CDR2 SVGAGI (reference sequence). This CDR3 contains 12 residues. The CDR3 protein is CASEGTNQPQHF. DNA of the CDR3: TGTGCCAGCGAGGGGACGAATCAGCCCCAGCATTTT.

The V call is TRBV5-5, the J call TRBJ2-2; 9 positions agree with TRBD2. V was pared by 0 bases and J by 0 bases, with 9 bases of the junction left unmatched. The germline V gene encodes CDR1 SGHKS and CDR2 YYEKEE (reference sequence). The CDR3 runs to 19 residues. The CDR3 loop is CASSLEIRLAGSNTGELFF. Written as DNA, the CDR3 is TGTGCCAGCAGCTTGGAGATAAGGCTAGCGGGGTCGAACACCGGGGAGCTGTTTTTT.

The genes are TRBV18 and TRBJ1-1; D unresolved. The CDR3 totals 13 residues. Looked up from germline, CDR1 is KGHSH and CDR2 is LQKENI. V was pared by 1 base and J by 6 bases, with 9 bases between. As DNA, the CDR3 is TGTGCCAGCTCACCACAGAATTGGGCTGAAGCTTTCTTT. This codes for CASSPQNWAEAFF.